This TCR beta chain was identified in a study of blood T cell repertoires in COVID-19. For the study at large: Specimens from acute and convalescent COVID-19 originated in the United States, Italy and Spain. PBMCs, B-cell-depleted T cells, or T cells provided the cDNA or gDNA that made up the material.

Authors' processing steps: By means of reference gene primer amplification, nucleated cell counts were estimated. Here immunoSEQ multiplex PCR was the method, and the copy in TCRdb shows in-frame clones only, minus some. V and J calls and clone size are as listed in that table; D and trimming were resolved from the DNA. The repertoire includes roughly 350,000 clones, 90% to 95% of them detected once, and 2.5% to 4% sits in the top ten. The sequenced material came from peripheral blood. This clonotype originated in a woman aged 18-29 years who had recovered from COVID-19.

The CDR3 is CASSIGQIFSYNEQFF. DNA for the CDR3: TGCGCCAGCAGCATAGGACAGATCTTCTCCTACAATGAGCAGTTCTTC. The chain couples TRBV5-1 to TRBJ2-1; D is possibly TRBD1 (6 bases). The germline V gene has CDR1 SGHRS and CDR2 YFSETQ. This CDR3 has 16 residues. V lost 4 bases and J 0 bases, leaving 14 bases between the germline ends.